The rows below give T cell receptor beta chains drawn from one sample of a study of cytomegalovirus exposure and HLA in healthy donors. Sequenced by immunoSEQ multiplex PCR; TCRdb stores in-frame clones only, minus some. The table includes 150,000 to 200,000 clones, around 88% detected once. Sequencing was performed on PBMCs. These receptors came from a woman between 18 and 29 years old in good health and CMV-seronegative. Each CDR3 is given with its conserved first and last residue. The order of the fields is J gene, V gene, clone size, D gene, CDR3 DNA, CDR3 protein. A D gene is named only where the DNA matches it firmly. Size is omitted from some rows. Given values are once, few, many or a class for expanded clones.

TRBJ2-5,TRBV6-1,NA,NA,TGTGCCAGCAGTGAAAGGGGGTCCCAAGAGACCCAGTACTTC,CASSERGSQETQYF
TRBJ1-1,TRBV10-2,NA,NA,TGCGCCAGCAGTGATCCGGTCGCTGAAGCTTTCTTT,CASSDPVAEAFF
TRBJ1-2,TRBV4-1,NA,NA,TGCGCCAGCAGCCAAGAAAGGAGGGCGCTAGCTAACTATGGCTACACCTTC,CASSQERRALANYGYTF
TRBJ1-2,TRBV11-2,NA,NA,TGTGCCAGCAGCATCGGATCCGGGACAATGGCCTATGGCTACACCTTC,CASSIGSGTMAYGYTF
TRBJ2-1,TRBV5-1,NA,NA,TGCGCCTCATACAGGGAGGGCAATGAGCAGTTCTTC,CASYREGNEQFF
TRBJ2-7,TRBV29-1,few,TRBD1,TGCAGCGTTTCCGGGACAGTGCGAATTTACGAGCAGTACTTC,CSVSGTVRIYEQYF
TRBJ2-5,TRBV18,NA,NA,TGTGCCAGCTCACCAAGGGAATACAGGGTTGTGGGCCAAGAGACCCAGTACTTC,CASSPREYRVVGQETQYF
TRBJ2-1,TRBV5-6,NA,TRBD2,TGTGCCAGCAGCTTGAATAGCGGGGGGGCCTACAATGAGCAGTTCTTC,CASSLNSGGAYNEQFF
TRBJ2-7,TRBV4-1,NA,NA,TGCGCCAGCAGCCAAGCCGGTCGGGGAATCTCCTACGAGCAGTACTTC,CASSQAGRGISYEQYF
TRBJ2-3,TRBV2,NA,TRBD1,TGTGCCAGCAGTGAACCGGGACAGGGGGCTGGTACGCAGTATTTT,CASSEPGQGAGTQYF
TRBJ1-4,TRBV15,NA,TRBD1,TGTGCCACCAGCAGAGGGGACAGGCGAACTAATGAAAAACTGTTTTTT,CATSRGDRRTNEKLFF
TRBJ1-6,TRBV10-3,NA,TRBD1,TGTGCCATCAGTGAGTCGGGACAGAGTAATTCACCCCTCCACTTT,CAISESGQSNSPLHF
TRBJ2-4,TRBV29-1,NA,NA,TGCAGCGTTGGAGACACAAAAAACATTCAGTACTTC,CSVGDTKNIQYF
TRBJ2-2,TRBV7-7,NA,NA,TGTGCCAGCAGCCTTGACAGGGAGGTGGGGGAGCTGTTTTTT,CASSLDREVGELFF
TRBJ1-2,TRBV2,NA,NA,TGTGCCAGCAGTGAAGTTACAGGGTATCCCTATGGCTACACCTTC,CASSEVTGYPYGYTF
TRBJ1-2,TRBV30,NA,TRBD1,TGTGCCTGGAGTAACGAAGTTCGAGGGGGCAGGGGCTACACCTTC,CAWSNEVRGGRGYTF
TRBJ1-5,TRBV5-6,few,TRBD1,TGTGCCAGCAGCTCAAGTCCGGGGACAGGGAGTAATCAGCCCCAGCATTTT,CASSSSPGTGSNQPQHF
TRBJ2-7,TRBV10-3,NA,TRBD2,TGTGCCACCACTCAAGCGGGAGAATTCTACGAGCAGTACTTC,CATTQAGEFYEQYF
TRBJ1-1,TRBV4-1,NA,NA,TGCGCCAGCAGCCGCCTAGCCTGGGGTACAAACACTGAAGCTTTCTTT,CASSRLAWGTNTEAFF
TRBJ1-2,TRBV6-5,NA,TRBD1,TGTGCCAGCAGTCCCGGGGACAGGGCGACTAACTACACCTTC,CASSPGDRATNYTF
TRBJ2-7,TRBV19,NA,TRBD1,TGTGCCAGTACCCGGACAGGGGGCCCCTACGAGCAGTACTTC,CASTRTGGPYEQYF
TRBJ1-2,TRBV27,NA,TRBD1,TGTGCCAGCAAACAGGGGATTAACTATGGCTACACCTTC,CASKQGINYGYTF
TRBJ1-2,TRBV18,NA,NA,TGTGCCAGCTCACCCTCTTCAGGGGAAGTAGACTACACCTTC,CASSPSSGEVDYTF
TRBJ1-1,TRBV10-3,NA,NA,TGTGCCATCAGGAAATCAGGGCTCGTGAACACTGAAGCTTTCTTT,CAIRKSGLVNTEAFF
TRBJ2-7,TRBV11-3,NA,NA,TGTGCCAGCAGCTTAGATAGTAGCCACTCCTACGAGCAGTACTTC,CASSLDSSHSYEQYF
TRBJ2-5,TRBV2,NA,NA,TGTGCCAGCCGACAGGTTTTAGAGACCCAGTACTTC,CASRQVLETQYF
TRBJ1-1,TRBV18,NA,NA,TGTGCCAGCTCACCCTATCGGACAGAGACAAACACTGAAGCTTTCTTT,CASSPYRTETNTEAFF
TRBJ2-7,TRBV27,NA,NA,TGTGCCAGCAGTTTATCGTATGGATCTAGCTCCTACGAGCAGTACTTC,CASSLSYGSSSYEQYF
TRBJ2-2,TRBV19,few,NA,TGTGCCAGTAGTAATTTACAGGGACAAAGAACCGGGGAGCTGTTTTTT,CASSNLQGQRTGELFF
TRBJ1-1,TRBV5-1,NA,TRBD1,TGCGCCAGCAGCTTTGACAGGGCCTTGAACACTGAAGCTTTCTTT,CASSFDRALNTEAFF
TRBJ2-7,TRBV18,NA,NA,TGTGCCAGCTCACCCCAGGGGAGTAAGGGCGAGCAGTACTTC,CASSPQGSKGEQYF
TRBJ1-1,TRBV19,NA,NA,TGTGCCAGTACTTTCAACACTGAAGCTTTCTTT,CASTFNTEAFF
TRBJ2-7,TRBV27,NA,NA,TGTGCCAGCAGTTTATCTTGGGGCCCAGAGGAGCAGTACTTC,CASSLSWGPEEQYF
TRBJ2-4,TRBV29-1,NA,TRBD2,TGCAGCTCCCGTGGGACTAGCGGGAACATTCAGTACTTC,CSSRGTSGNIQYF
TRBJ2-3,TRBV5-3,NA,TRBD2,TGTGCCAGAAGCCCTAGGCCGGGACTAGCGGGAGGGCCGACAGATACGCAGTATTTT,CARSPRPGLAGGPTDTQYF
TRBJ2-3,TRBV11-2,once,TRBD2,TGTGCCAGCAGCCCCCCCGGTGCGGGAGACGGCACAGATACGCAGTATTTT,CASSPPGAGDGTDTQYF
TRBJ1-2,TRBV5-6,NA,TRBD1,TGTGCCAGCAGCACGGGACAGATTAACTATGGCTACACCTTC,CASSTGQINYGYTF
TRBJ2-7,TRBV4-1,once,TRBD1,TGCGCCAGCAGCCAAGTAGGAGGACAGGGGGCCTCCTACGAGCAGTACTTC,CASSQVGGQGASYEQYF
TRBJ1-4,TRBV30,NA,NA,TGTGCCTGGAGTCCCTCTCTGGTGCAGGGAGGAAAACTGTTTTTT,CAWSPSLVQGGKLFF
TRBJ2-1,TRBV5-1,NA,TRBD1,TGCGCCAGCAGCGCGGGACAGGGATCCTACAATGAGCAGTTCTTC,CASSAGQGSYNEQFF
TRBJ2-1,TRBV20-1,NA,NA,TGCAGTGCTAGCCGAGGTGAGCAGTTCTTC,CSASRGEQFF
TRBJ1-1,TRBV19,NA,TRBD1,TGTGCCAGTAGTACGGGACAGGGGAACTTCGTAGCTTTCTTT,CASSTGQGNFVAFF
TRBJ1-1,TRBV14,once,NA,TGTGCCAGCAGCCAAGGCAACGGCCCCGGGAAAACTTTCTTT,CASSQGNGPGKTFF
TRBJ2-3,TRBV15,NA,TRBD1,TGTGCCACCAGCAGAGGCCGGGACAGAAGCACAGATACGCAGTATTTT,CATSRGRDRSTDTQYF
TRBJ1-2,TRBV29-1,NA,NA,TGCAGCGTTGCGGCGGGGTGGGATGGCTACACCTTC,CSVAAGWDGYTF
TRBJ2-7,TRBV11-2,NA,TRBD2,TGTGCCAGCAGCCCCATTGGGCGGGGGTCCCGCTACGAGCAGTACTTC,CASSPIGRGSRYEQYF
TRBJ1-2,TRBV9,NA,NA,TGTGCCAGCAGCGAAGGGGCGGGGCCGGGTGTTTATGGCTACACCTTC,CASSEGAGPGVYGYTF
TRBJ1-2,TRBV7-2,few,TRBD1,TGTGCCAGCAGCTCCAGGACAGGGGAGGAAGGCTACACCTTC,CASSSRTGEEGYTF